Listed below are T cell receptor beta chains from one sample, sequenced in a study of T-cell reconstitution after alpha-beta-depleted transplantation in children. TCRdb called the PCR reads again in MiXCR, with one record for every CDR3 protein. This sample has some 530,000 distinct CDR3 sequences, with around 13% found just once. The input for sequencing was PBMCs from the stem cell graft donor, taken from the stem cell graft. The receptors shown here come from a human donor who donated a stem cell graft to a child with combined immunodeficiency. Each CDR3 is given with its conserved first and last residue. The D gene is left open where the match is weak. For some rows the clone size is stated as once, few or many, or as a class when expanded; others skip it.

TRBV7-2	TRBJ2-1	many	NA	CASSLEFRENEQFF	TGTGCCAGCAGCTTAGAGTTCAGGGAAAATGAGCAGTTCTTC
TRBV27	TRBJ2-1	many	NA	CASSLGLAPTYNEQFF	TGTGCCAGCAGCCTCGGGCTAGCTCCAACCTACAATGAGCAGTTCTTC
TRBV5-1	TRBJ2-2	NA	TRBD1	CASRELQGYTGELFF	TGCGCCAGCAGGGAACTACAGGGGTACACCGGGGAGCTGTTTTTT
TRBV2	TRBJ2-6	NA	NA	CASKESGANVLTF	TGTGCCAGCAAAGAGTCTGGGGCCAACGTCCTGACTTTC
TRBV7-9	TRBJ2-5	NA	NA	CASSLVQPQETQYF	TGTGCCAGCAGCTTAGTACAGCCTCAAGAGACCCAGTACTTC
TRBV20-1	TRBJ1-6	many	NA	CSARDSSPGPTNSPLHF	TGCAGTGCTAGAGATAGTAGTCCGGGACCGACGAATTCACCCCTCCACTTT
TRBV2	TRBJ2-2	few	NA	CASSGLRSNTGELFF	TGTGCCAGCAGTGGACTACGTTCGAACACCGGGGAGCTGTTTTTT
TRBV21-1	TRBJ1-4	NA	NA	CASSKASGGASNEKLFF	TGTGCCAGCAGCAAAGCTTCAGGGGGCGCTTCTAATGAAAAACTGTTTTTT
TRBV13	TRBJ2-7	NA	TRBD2	CASSLSTQGLAGREQYF	TGTGCCAGCAGCTTATCTACCCAGGGACTAGCGGGACGCGAGCAGTACTTC
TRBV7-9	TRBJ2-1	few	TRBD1	CASALWLTGGNEQFF	TGTGCCAGCGCGCTTTGGCTCACAGGGGGCAATGAGCAGTTCTTC
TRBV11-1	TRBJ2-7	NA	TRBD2	CASSERGVAGDHTYEQYF	TGTGCCAGCAGCGAAAGGGGGGTAGCGGGAGACCATACCTACGAGCAGTACTTC
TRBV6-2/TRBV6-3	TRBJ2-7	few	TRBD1	CASSWDRVISYEQYF	TGTGCCAGCAGTTGGGACAGGGTTATTTCCTACGAGCAGTACTTC
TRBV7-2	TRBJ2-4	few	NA	CASRGVGNIQYF	TGTGCCAGCAGGGGGGTGGGGAACATTCAGTACTTC
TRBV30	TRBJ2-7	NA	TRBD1	CAWSGTDSYEQYF	TGTGCCTGGAGCGGGACAGACTCCTACGAGCAGTACTTC
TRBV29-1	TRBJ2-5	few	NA	CSVDWGRAPQETQYF	TGCAGCGTTGATTGGGGACGCGCCCCCCAAGAGACCCAGTACTTC
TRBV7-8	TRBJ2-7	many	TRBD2	CASSSRTSGGTYEQYF	TGTGCCAGCAGCTCCCGGACTAGCGGGGGCACCTACGAGCAGTACTTC
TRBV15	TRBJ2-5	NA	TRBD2	CATSRDLASGGAETQYF	TGTGCCACCAGCAGAGATTTAGCTAGCGGGGGCGCAGAGACCCAGTACTTC
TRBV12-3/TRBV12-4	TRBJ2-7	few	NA	CASSPRPGDSYEQYF	TGTGCCAGCAGTCCCCGTCCAGGAGACTCCTACGAGCAGTACTTC
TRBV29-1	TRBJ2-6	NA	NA	CSVEDWGTSSGANVLTF	TGCAGCGTTGAAGATTGGGGGACAAGCTCTGGGGCCAACGTCCTGACTTTC
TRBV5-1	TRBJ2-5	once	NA	CAGSFRGVGETQYF	TGCGCCGGCAGCTTTCGGGGAGTAGGAGAGACCCAGTACTTC
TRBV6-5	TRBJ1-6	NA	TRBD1	CASSTGTGGFNYNSPLHF	TGTGCCAGCAGCACCGGGACAGGGGGCTTCAACTATAATTCACCCCTCCACTTT
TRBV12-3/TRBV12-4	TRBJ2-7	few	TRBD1	CASTLTGAYEQYF	TGTGCCAGCACCCTAACAGGGGCCTACGAGCAGTACTTC
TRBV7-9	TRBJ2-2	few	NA	CASSLKAKQDTGELFF	TGTGCCAGCAGCTTAAAAGCGAAGCAGGACACCGGGGAGCTGTTTTTT
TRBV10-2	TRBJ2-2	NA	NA	CASSESGTQTGELFF	TGCGCCAGCAGTGAGTCGGGGACGCAAACCGGGGAGCTGTTTTTT
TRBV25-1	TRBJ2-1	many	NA	CASSDSPETQTLSSYNEQFF	TGTGCCAGCAGTGATAGCCCGGAAACCCAGACCTTGAGCTCCTACAATGAGCAGTTCTTC
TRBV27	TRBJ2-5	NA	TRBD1	CASSLPTGTGGQETQYF	TGTGCCAGCAGTTTACCCACCGGGACAGGGGGCCAAGAGACCCAGTACTTC
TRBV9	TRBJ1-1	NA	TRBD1	CASSSTGDYTEAFF	TGTGCCAGCAGCTCCACAGGGGATTACACTGAAGCTTTCTTT
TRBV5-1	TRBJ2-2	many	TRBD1	CASTRTGASGELFF	TGCGCCAGCACCAGGACAGGGGCGAGCGGGGAGCTGTTTTTT
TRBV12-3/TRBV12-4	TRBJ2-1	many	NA	CASSFGEDYEQFF	TGTGCCAGCAGTTTCGGTGAGGACTATGAGCAGTTCTTC
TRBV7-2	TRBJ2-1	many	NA	CASSPRDSSYNEQFF	TGTGCCAGCAGCCCTAGGGACTCGTCATACAATGAGCAGTTCTTC
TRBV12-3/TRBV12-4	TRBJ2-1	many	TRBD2	CASSLERDQAYNEQFF	TGTGCCAGCAGTTTAGAGCGGGACCAGGCCTACAATGAGCAGTTCTTC
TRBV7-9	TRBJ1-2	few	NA	CASSPGRGAVYGYTF	TGTGCCAGCAGCCCGGGGCGGGGAGCCGTCTATGGCTACACCTTC
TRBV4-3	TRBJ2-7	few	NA	CASSQVSRGEQYF	TGCGCCAGCAGCCAAGTAAGCCGAGGGGAGCAGTACTTC
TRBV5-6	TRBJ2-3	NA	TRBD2	CASSFLAGVTDTQYF	TGTGCCAGCAGCTTCTTAGCGGGGGTCACAGATACGCAGTATTTT
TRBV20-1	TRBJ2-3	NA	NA	CSVRRDTQYF	TGCAGTGTCCGGCGCGATACGCAGTATTTT
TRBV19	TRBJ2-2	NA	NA	CASIIAHSYTGELFF	TGTGCCAGTATTATAGCTCACAGTTACACCGGGGAGCTGTTTTTT
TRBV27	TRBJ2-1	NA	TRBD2	CASSSELAGPNEQFF	TGTGCCAGCAGTTCGGAACTAGCGGGGCCTAATGAGCAGTTCTTC